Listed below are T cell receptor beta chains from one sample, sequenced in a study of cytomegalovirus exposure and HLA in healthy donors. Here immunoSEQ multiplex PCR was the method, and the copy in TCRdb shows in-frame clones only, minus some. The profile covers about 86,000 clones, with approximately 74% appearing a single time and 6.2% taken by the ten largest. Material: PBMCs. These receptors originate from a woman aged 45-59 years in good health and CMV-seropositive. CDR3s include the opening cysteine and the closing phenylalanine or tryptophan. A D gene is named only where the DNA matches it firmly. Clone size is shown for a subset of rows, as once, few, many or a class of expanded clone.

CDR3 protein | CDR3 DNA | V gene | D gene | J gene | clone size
CASSWSPSLYEQFF | TGTGCCAGCAGTTGGAGTCCCAGTCTCTATGAGCAGTTCTTC | TRBV6-5 | . | TRBJ2-1 | .
CASSLDHTSGRIYEQFF | TGTGCCAGCAGCTTAGATCATACTAGCGGGAGAATATATGAGCAGTTCTTC | TRBV11-2 | TRBD2 | TRBJ2-1 | once
CASSLLAGVIREQFF | TGTGCCAGCAGTTTACTAGCGGGAGTGATCAGGGAGCAGTTCTTC | TRBV28 | TRBD2 | TRBJ2-1 | .
CASSVSGQDGGYTF | TGTGCCAGCAGCGTCAGTGGACAGGATGGTGGCTACACCTTC | TRBV9 | TRBD1 | TRBJ1-2 | .
CASSRSSGSYNEQFF | TGTGCCAGCAGCCGTTCTAGCGGGAGCTACAATGAGCAGTTCTTC | TRBV5-4 | TRBD2 | TRBJ2-1 | .
CASSLGRHSYEQYF | TGTGCCAGCAGCTTAGGGCGGCATTCCTACGAGCAGTACTTC | TRBV11-2 | . | TRBJ2-7 | .
CASRGTGSYEQYF | TGTGCCAGCAGAGGGACAGGGTCCTACGAGCAGTACTTC | TRBV6-5 | TRBD1 | TRBJ2-7 | .
CASSDWSSPLHF | TGTGCCAGCAGTGATTGGAGTTCACCCCTCCACTTT | TRBV25-1 | . | TRBJ1-6 | .
CASSLVTGGGYTF | TGTGCCAGCAGCTTGGTTACAGGGGGCGGCTACACCTTC | TRBV5-6 | TRBD1 | TRBJ1-2 | .
CASSIVFGRVGTEAFF | TGTGCCAGTAGTATAGTTTTCGGCAGGGTGGGCACTGAAGCTTTCTTT | TRBV19 | . | TRBJ1-1 | few